This TCR beta chain was observed in a study of identifying expanded T cells in peripheral blood. Assay: immunoSEQ multiplex PCR; the TCRdb copy retains only in-frame clones and omits some. The sample yields 80,000 to 90,000 clones, approximately 89% seen once. The TCR comes from a person aged 18 to 70 in good health. The sequenced sample was blood.

In DNA, the CDR3 is TGTGCCAGCAGTGAAGCGCTTCTAAGGTTAGGGACTGAAGCTTTCTTT. Amino acid sequence: CASSEALLRLGTEAFF. V is TRBV2 and J is TRBJ1-1; D uncertain. The CDR3 consists of 16 residues. The V end lost 0 bases, the J end lost 5 bases, and 16 bases lay between the germline ends. Germline V gene lookup returns CDR1 SNHLY and CDR2 FYNNEI.